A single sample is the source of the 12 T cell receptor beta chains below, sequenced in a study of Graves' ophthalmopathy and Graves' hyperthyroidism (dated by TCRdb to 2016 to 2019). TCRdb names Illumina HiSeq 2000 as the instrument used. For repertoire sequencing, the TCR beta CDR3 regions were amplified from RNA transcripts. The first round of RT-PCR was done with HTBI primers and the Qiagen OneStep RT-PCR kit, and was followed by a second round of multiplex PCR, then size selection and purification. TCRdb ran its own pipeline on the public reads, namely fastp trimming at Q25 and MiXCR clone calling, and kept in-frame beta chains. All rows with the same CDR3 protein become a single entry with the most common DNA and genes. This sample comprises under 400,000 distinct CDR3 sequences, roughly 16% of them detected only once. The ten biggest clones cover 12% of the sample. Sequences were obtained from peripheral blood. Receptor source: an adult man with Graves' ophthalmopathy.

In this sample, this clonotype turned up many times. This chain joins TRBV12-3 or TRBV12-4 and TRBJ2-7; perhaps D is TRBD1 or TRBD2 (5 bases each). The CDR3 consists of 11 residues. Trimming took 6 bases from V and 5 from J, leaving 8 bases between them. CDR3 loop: CASSMGDEQYF. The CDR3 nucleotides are TGTGCCAGCAGCATGGGGGACGAGCAGTACTTC.

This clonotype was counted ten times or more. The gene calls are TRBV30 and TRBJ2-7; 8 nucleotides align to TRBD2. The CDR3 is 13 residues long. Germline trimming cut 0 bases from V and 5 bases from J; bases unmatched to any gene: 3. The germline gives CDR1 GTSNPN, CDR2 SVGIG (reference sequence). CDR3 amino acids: CAWSVQRGNEQYF. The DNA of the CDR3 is TGTGCCTGGAGTGTACAGCGGGGGAACGAGCAGTACTTC. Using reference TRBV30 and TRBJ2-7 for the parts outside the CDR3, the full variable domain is SQTIHQWPATLVQPVGSPLSLECTVEGTSNPNLYWYRQAAGRGLQLLFYSVGIGQISSEVPQNLSASRPQDRQFILSSKKLLLSDSGFYLCAWSVQRGNEQYFGPGTRLTVT.

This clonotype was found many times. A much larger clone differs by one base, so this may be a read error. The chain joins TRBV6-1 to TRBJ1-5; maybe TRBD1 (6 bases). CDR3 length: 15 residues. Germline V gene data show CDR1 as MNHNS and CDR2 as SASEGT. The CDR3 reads CASSVSGGARQPRHF. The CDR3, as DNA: TGTGCCAGCAGTGTTTCGGGGGGCGCCCGTCAGCCCCGGCATTTT.

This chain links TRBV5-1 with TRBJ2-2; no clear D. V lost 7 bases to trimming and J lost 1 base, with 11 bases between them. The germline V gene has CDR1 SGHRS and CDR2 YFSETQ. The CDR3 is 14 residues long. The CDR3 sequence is CASGVGQNTGELFF. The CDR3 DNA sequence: TGCGCCAGCGGCGTCGGGCAGAACACCGGGGAGCTGTTTTTT.

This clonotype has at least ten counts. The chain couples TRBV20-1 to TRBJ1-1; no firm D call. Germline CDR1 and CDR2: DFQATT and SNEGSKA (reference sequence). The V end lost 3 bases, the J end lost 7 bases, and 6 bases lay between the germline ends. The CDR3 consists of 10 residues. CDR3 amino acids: CSASWGEAFF. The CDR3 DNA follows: TGCAGTGCTAGTTGGGGTGAAGCTTTCTTT.

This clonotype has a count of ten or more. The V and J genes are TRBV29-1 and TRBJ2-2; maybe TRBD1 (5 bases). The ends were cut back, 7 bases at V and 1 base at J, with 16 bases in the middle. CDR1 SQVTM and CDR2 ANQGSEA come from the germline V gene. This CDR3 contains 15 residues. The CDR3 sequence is CSAQVGRRNTGELFF. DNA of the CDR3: TGCAGCGCCCAAGTGGGGCGGAGGAACACCGGGGAGCTGTTTTTT.

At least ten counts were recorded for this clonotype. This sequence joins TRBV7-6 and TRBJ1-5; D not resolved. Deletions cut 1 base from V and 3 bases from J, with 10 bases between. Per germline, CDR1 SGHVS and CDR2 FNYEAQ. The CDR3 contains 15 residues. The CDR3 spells CASSLGPRTNQPQHF. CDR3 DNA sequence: TGTGCCAGCAGCTTAGGACCAAGGACCAATCAGCCCCAGCATTTT. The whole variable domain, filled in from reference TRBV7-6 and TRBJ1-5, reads GAGVSQSPRYKVTKRGQDVALRCDPISGHVSLYWYRQALGQGPEFLTYFNYEAQQDKSGLPNDRFSAERPEGSISTLTIQRTEQRDSAMYRCASSLGPRTNQPQHFGDGTRLSIL.

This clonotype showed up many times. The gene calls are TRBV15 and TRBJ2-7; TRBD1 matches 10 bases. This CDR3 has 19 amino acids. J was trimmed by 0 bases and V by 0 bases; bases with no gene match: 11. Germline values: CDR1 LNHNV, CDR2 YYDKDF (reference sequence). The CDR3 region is CATSRDLSSGTGDSYEQYF. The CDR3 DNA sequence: TGTGCCACCAGCAGAGACCTGAGTAGCGGGACAGGGGACTCCTACGAGCAGTACTTC. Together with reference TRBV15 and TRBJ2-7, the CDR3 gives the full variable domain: DAMVIQNPRYQVTQFGKPVTLSCSQTLNHNVMYWYQQKSSQAPKLLFHYYDKDFNNEADTPDNFQSRRPNTSFCFLDIRSPGLGDTAMYLCATSRDLSSGTGDSYEQYFGPGTRLTVT.

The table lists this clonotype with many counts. DNA of the CDR3: TGCAGTGCTAGAGATGGGAGGGCCTACGAGCAGTACTTC. The encoded protein is CSARDGRAYEQYF. V usage is TRBV20-1 and J usage is TRBJ2-7; 7 bases match TRBD2. Germline CDR1 reads DFQATT; CDR2 reads SNEGSKA (reference sequence). V trimming: 0 bases; J trimming: 2 bases; junction bases outside the gene matches: 1. The CDR3 loop spans 13 amino acids.

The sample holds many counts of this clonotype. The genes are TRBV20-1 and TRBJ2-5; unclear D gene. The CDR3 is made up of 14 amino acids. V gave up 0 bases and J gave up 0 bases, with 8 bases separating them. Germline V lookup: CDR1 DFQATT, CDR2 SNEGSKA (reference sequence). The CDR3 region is CSARDPGYQETQYF. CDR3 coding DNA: TGCAGTGCTAGAGATCCGGGCTACCAAGAGACCCAGTACTTC.

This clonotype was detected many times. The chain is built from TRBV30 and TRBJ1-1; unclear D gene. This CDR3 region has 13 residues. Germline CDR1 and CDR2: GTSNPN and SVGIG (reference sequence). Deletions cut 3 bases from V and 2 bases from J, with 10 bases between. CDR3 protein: CAWRRGENTEAFF. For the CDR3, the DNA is TGTGCCTGGAGACGGGGAGAAAACACTGAAGCTTTCTTT.

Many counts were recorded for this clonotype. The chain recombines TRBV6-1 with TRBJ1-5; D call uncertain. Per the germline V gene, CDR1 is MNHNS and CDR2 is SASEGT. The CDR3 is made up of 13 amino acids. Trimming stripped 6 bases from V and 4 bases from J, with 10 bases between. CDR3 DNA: TGTGCCAGCAGCTTCGACCTTAATCAGCCCCAGCATTTT. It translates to CASSFDLNQPQHF.